This TCR beta chain emerged from a study of blood T cell repertoires in COVID-19. Residents of around 24 US areas, aged roughly 18 to 89 years, made up the participants. Which cohort a participant joined came from the clinical history participants gave. CDR1 is LGHNA and CDR2 is YSLEER in the germline V gene. V lost 4 bases, J lost 1 base, and 6 bases stayed unmatched. The CDR3 is 15 amino acids. This table comes from immunoSEQ multiplex PCR, and its TCRdb copy is limited to in-frame clones, with some not included. The data hold hundreds of thousands of clones, with 90% observed a single time. Sequenced: PBMCs or T cells enriched from blood (not recorded which). This TCR was recovered from a woman younger than 35 with acute COVID-19. The genes are TRBV4-3 and TRBJ2-7; TRBD2 matches 8 bases. The CDR3 bases are TGCGCCAGCAGCCCGGGGGGGGGTCCGTCCTACGAGCAGTACTTC. Translated, it gives CASSPGGGPSYEQYF.